This entry lists 9 T cell receptor beta chains sequenced from one sample in a study of OX40 agonist ivuxolimab in advanced cancers. TCRdb's table, derived via immunoSEQ multiplex PCR, lists solely in-frame clones and lacks some. The sample has tens of thousands of clones; roughly 93% are singletons. The specimen comprised CD4+ or CD8+ T cells sorted from blood, sampled in a trial of the OX40 agonist ivuxolimab. These receptors all stem from an adult with an advanced solid tumor such as melanoma, head and neck, liver or kidney cancer.

The chain's CDR3 is CASSRGTLFEAFF. Written as DNA, the CDR3 is TGTGCCAGCAGCCGGGGGACGCTGTTTGAAGCTTTCTTT. The chain is built from TRBV5-6 and TRBJ1-1, with D possibly being TRBD1 (5 bases). Trimming cost V 4 bases and J 7 bases, with 14 bases left between them. The CDR3 runs to 13 residues. From germline, CDR1 is SGHDT and CDR2 YYEEEE.

The rearrangement links TRBV7-8 to TRBJ2-5; TRBD2 is a possible D gene (6 bases). This CDR3 is 15 amino acids long. Trimming removed 5 bases at V and 1 base at J, with 14 bases between. CDR1 is SGHVS, CDR2 FQNEAQ, per germline. For the CDR3, the DNA is TGTGCCAGCAGCGCCACAGCGGGCTTCCAAGAGACCCAGTACTTC. Its protein product is CASSATAGFQETQYF.

The chain uses TRBV9 and TRBJ2-2, with 9 bases matching TRBD2. This CDR3 has 17 residues. With 0 bases clipped from V and 4 bases from J, the junction kept 7 bases outside the gene matches. Germline CDR1 reads SGDLS; CDR2 reads YYNGEE. The CDR3 loop is CASSVVPSGAGTGELFF. CDR3 coding DNA: TGTGCCAGCAGCGTAGTTCCTAGCGGGGCGGGCACCGGGGAGCTGTTTTTT.

The DNA for the CDR3 is TGTGCCAGCAGTGAAGGGGGGCGGAGCTCCTACGAGCAGTACTTC. Protein: CASSEGGRSSYEQYF. The chain couples TRBV6-1 to TRBJ2-7, with a possible D match to TRBD1 (6 bases). The V gene lost 1 base and the J gene lost 0 bases, with 10 bases spanning the gap. Per the germline V gene, CDR1 is MNHNS and CDR2 is SASEGT. This CDR3 contains 15 residues.

This chain uses TRBV5-1 with TRBJ1-4; TRBD1 agrees at 7 bases. CDR1 and CDR2 (germline): SGHRS, YFSETQ. The V segment lost 0 bases and the J segment 3 bases; nucleotides outside the gene matches: 2. This CDR3 spans 15 amino acids. This CDR3 is CASSLGGTANEKLFF. As DNA, the CDR3 is TGCGCCAGCAGCTTGGGAGGGACAGCTAATGAAAAACTGTTTTTT.

This clone was observed once. The CDR3 sequence is CAWTKLAGRETQYF. The CDR3 DNA sequence: TGTGCCTGGACGAAACTAGCGGGACGAGAGACCCAGTACTTC. This chain uses TRBV30 with TRBJ2-5, with 10 positions matching TRBD2. This CDR3 has 14 residues. Trimming took 4 bases from V and 4 from J; bases not matched to a gene: 6. Germline CDR1 and CDR2: GTSNPN and SVGIG (reference sequence). Complete variable domain (other parts from reference TRBV30 and TRBJ2-5): SQTIHQWPATLVQPVGSPLSLECTVEGTSNPNLYWYRQAAGRGLQLLFYSVGIGQISSEVPQNLSASRPQDRQFILSSKKLLLSDSGFYLCAWTKLAGRETQYFGPGTRLLVL.

The chain is built from TRBV5-1 and TRBJ2-1; 7 bases are shared with TRBD2. The germline gives CDR1 SGHRS, CDR2 YFSETQ. This CDR3 is built from 14 residues. The J segment lost 5 bases and the V segment lost 2 bases, leaving 4 bases of the junction unmatched. DNA for the CDR3: TGCGCCAGCAGCTTCAGAAGCGGGAACAATGAGCAGTTCTTC. It specifies CASSFRSGNNEQFF.

The DNA of the CDR3 is TGTGCCAGCACCCCGACAGGGACCTACGAGCAGTACTTC. This codes for CASTPTGTYEQYF. This rearrangement joins TRBV6-6 to TRBJ2-7; TRBD1 aligns across 7 bases. Trimming took 7 bases from V and 2 from J; bases not matched to a gene: 5. CDR3 size: 13 residues. CDR1 and CDR2 (germline): MNHNY, SVGAGI (reference sequence).

The chain links TRBV28 to TRBJ2-7; TRBD2 is a possible D gene (7 bases). V dropped 5 bases and J dropped 5 bases, with 19 bases sitting between them. The CDR3 runs 15 residues. The germline gives CDR1 MDHEN, CDR2 SYDVKM. As DNA, the CDR3 is TGTGCCAGCAGTGTGTTTAACGGGGGGCTCGACGAGCAGTACTTC. Translated, it gives CASSVFNGGLDEQYF.